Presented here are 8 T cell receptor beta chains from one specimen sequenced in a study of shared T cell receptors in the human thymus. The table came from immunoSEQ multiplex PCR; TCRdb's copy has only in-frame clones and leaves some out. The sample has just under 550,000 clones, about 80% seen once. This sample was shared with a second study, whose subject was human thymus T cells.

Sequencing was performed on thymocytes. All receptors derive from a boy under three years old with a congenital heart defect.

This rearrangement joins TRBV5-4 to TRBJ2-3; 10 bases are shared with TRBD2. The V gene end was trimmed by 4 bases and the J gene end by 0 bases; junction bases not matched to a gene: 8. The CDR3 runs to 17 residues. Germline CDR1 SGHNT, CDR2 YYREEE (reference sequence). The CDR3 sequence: CASSLGGTSDSTDTQYF. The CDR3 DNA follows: TGTGCCAGCAGCCTGGGAGGGACTAGCGATAGCACAGATACGCAGTATTTT.

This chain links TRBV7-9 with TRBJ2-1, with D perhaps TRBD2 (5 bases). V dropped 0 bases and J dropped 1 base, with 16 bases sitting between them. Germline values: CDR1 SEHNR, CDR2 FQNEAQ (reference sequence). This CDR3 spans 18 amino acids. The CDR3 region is CASSLAERYGKSYNEQFF. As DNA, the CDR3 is TGTGCCAGCAGCTTAGCGGAACGTTACGGGAAGTCCTACAATGAGCAGTTCTTC.

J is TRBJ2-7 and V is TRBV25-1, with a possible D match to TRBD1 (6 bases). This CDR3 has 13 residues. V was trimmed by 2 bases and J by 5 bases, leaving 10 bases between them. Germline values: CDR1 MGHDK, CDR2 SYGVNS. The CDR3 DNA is TGTGCCAGCAGTGAAAACAGGGTACACGAGCAGTACTTC. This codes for CASSENRVHEQYF.

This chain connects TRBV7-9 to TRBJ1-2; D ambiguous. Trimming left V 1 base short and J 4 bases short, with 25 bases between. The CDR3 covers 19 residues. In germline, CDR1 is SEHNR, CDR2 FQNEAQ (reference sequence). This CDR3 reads CASSLGPFLPQEEGYGYTF. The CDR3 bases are TGTGCCAGCAGCTTAGGGCCCTTCCTTCCGCAGGAGGAGGGCTATGGCTACACCTTC.

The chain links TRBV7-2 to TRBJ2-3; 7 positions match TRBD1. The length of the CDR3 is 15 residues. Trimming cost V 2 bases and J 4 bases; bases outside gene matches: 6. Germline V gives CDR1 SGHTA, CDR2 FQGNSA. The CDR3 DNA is TGTGCCAGCAGCTTAATTTCAGGGGGACCAGATACGCAGTATTTT. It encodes CASSLISGGPDTQYF.

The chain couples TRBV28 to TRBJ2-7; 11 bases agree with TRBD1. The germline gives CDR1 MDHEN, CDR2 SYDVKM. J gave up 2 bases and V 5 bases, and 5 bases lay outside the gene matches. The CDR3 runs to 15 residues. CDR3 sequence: CASSRPGQGAYEQYF. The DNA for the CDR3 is TGTGCCAGCAGTCGACCGGGACAGGGGGCCTACGAGCAGTACTTC.

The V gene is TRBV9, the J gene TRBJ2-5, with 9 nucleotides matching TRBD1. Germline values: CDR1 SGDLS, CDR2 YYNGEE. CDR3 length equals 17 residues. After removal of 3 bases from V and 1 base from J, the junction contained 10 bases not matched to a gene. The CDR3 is CASSGPGQGSIQETQYF. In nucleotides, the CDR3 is TGTGCCAGCAGCGGGCCGGGACAGGGATCCATCCAAGAGACCCAGTACTTC.

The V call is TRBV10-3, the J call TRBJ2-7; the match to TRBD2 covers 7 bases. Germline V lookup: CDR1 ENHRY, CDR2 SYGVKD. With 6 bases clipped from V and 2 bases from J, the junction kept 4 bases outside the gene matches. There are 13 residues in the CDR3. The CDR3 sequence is CAIRDTSAYEQYF. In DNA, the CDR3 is TGTGCCATCAGGGACACTAGCGCCTACGAGCAGTACTTC.